The next 6 T cell receptor beta chains were all read from a single sample in a study of low-dose radiotherapy and immunotherapy resistance in tumors. With TRAV- and TRBV-specific primers, first-strand cDNA was made, covering the alpha and beta chains. TCR amplification ran roughly 20 PCR cycles using constant-region and V-primer adapter primers. From the reads, TCRdb called clonotypes with MiXCR, one entry per CDR3 protein. Of 10,000 to 15,000 distinct CDR3 sequences in the sample, roughly 60% were seen once. The receptors come from a human donor with advanced metastatic prostate, ovarian, gallbladder or colorectal cancer (not recorded which). This table probably holds off-target reads from a library built for another chain.

CDR3 in amino acids: CASSLTSGTLYEQYF. CDR3 in DNA: TGTGCCAGCAGCTTAACTAGCGGGACCTTATACGAGCAGTACTTC. The chain is built from TRBV7-2 and TRBJ2-7; 10 nucleotides align to TRBD2. Germline V gives CDR1 SGHTA, CDR2 FQGNSA. V lost 2 bases to trimming and J lost 4 bases; unmatched junction nucleotides: 5. The CDR3 contains 15 residues.

This chain uses TRBV7-8 with TRBJ2-5; D unclear. Per the germline V gene, CDR1 is SGHVS and CDR2 is FQNEAQ. The CDR3 is 13 residues long. With 1 base removed from V and 2 bases from J, the gap between germline ends came to 5 bases. CDR3 DNA sequence: TGTGCCAGCAGCTTAGGCCAGCAAGAGACCCAGTACTTC. Amino acid sequence: CASSLGQQETQYF.

The chain carries TRBV20-1 and TRBJ2-2; TRBD2 agrees at 14 bases. CDR3 length: 16 residues. V lost 3 bases and J lost 0; bases outside the gene matches: 0. Looked up from germline, CDR1 is DFQATT and CDR2 is SNEGSKA (reference sequence). CDR3 region: CSARTSGGANTGELFF. CDR3 coding DNA: TGCAGTGCTAGGACTAGCGGGGGGGCGAACACCGGGGAGCTGTTTTTT.

V usage is TRBV5-1 and J usage is TRBJ2-2; D is undetermined. CDR1 is SGHRS and CDR2 is YFSETQ in the germline V gene. The CDR3 has 14 residues. The ends were cut back, 5 bases at V and 0 bases at J, with 8 bases in the middle. In DNA form, the CDR3 reads TGCGCCAGCAGATTAGGCGCGAACACCGGGGAGCTGTTTTTT. Translated, it gives CASRLGANTGELFF. The full variable domain, in which reference TRBV5-1 and TRBJ2-2 provide the parts outside the CDR3, is KAGVTQTPRYLIKTRGQQVTLSCSPISGHRSVSWYQQTPGQGLQFLFEYFSETQRNKGNFPGRFSGRQFSNSRSEMNVSTLELGDSALYLCASRLGANTGELFFGEGSRLTVL.

The chain recombines TRBV6-1 with TRBJ1-2; D unclear. Germline V lookup: CDR1 MNHNS, CDR2 SASEGT. Trimming took 10 bases from V and 4 from J, leaving 16 bases between them. The CDR3 has 13 amino acids. Here the CDR3 DNA reads TGTGCCACCCACCTTGAGGGATTCTATGGCTACACCTTC. Translated: CATHLEGFYGYTF.

The rearrangement joins TRBV29-1 to TRBJ2-7, with D perhaps matching TRBD1 (9 bases). The V end lost 5 bases, the J end lost 7 bases, and 24 bases lay between the germline ends. The CDR3 length is 15 residues. The V gene's germline CDR1 is SQVTM and CDR2 ANQGSEA. The CDR3 DNA follows: TGCAGCGTTCTGAGGACAGGGGCCCCGGGGGGGGAGCAGTACTTC. Its protein is CSVLRTGAPGGEQYF.